This T cell receptor (beta chain) emerged from a study of blood T cell repertoires in COVID-19. Overall study context: Both acute and convalescent COVID-19 samples were obtained from the United States, Italy and Spain.

Trimming left V 5 bases short and J 10 bases short, with 15 bases between. The CDR3 is made up of 14 amino acids. Germline V gives CDR1 SGHAT, CDR2 FQNNGV. Seattle researchers signed up patients amid active infection and tracked them longitudinally. Sequenced by immunoSEQ multiplex PCR; TCRdb stores in-frame clones only, minus some. The data show about 320,000 clones, with roughly 88% seen just once and 1.6% held by the top ten. The source material was peripheral blood. The rearrangement uses TRBV11-2 and TRBJ1-6, with D perhaps matching TRBD1 (6 bases). The receptor comes from a woman aged 25 to 39 with COVID-19, enrolled during active disease. CDR3 in amino acids: CASSLTQGSSPLHF. CDR3 nucleotide sequence: TGTGCCAGCAGCCTAACCCAGGGGAGCTCACCCCTCCACTTT.